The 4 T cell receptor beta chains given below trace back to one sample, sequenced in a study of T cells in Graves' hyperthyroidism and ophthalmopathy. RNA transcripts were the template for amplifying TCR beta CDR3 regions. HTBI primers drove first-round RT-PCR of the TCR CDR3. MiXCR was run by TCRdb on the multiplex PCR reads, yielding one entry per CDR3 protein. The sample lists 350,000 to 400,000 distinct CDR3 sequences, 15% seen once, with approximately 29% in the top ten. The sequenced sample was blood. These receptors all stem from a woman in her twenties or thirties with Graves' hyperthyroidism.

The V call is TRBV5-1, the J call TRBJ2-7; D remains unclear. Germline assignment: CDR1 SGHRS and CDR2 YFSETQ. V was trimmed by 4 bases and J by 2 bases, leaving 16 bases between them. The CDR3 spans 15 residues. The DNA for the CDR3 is TGCGCCAGCAGCCAAAATCCGGACGCCACCTACGAGCAGTACTTC. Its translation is CASSQNPDATYEQYF.

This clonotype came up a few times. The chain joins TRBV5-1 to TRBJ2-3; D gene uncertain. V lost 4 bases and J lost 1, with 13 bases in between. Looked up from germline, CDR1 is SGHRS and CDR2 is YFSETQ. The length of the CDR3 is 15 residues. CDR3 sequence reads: CASSTRHQGTDTQYF. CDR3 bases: TGCGCCAGCAGCACCAGACACCAGGGCACAGATACGCAGTATTTT.

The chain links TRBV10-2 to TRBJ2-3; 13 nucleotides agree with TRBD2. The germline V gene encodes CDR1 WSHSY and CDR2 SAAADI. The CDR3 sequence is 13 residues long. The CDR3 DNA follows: TGCGACACCGGACTAGCGGGAGCCGATACGCAGTATTTT. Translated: CDTGLAGADTQYF.

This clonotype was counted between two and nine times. The DNA for the CDR3 is TGTGCCATCAGCGGGCTGGAGACAGGGGTTGGTGATACGCAGTATTTT. This encodes CAISGLETGVGDTQYF. The chain employs TRBV10-3 and TRBJ2-3; 8 nucleotides line up with TRBD1. In germline, CDR1 is ENHRY, CDR2 SYGVKD. The CDR3 consists of 16 residues. The V and J ends lost 6 bases and 6 bases, in that order; junction bases with no gene match: 14.